The clone carrying this TCR beta chain has more than one count but fewer than ten. The investigators amplified TCR beta CDR3 regions from RNA transcripts. Using the HTBI primer set, a first-round RT-PCR was run on the TCR CDR3. From the multiplex PCR reads, TCRdb called clonotypes with MiXCR, one entry per CDR3 protein. In the table there are 350,000 or so distinct CDR3 sequences, 17% of which are singletons. Germline V CDR1 and CDR2: SGDLS, YYNGEE. With 3 bases clipped from V and 8 bases from J, the junction kept 10 bases outside the gene matches. There are 15 residues in the CDR3. This specimen comes from a study of T cells in Graves' hyperthyroidism and ophthalmopathy.

Sequencing used blood. The TCR sequence derives from a woman in her 30s with Graves' hyperthyroidism that later progressed to Graves' ophthalmopathy. The chain is built from TRBV9 and TRBJ2-1, with 8 positions matching TRBD2. The CDR3 nucleotides are TGTGCCAGCAGCGGAGGACTAGCAGGTACCTATGAGCAGTTCTTC. This translates into CASSGGLAGTYEQFF.